Sequencing of this T cell receptor (beta chain) was carried out in a study of blood T cell repertoires in COVID-19. Authors' processing steps: Estimates of nucleated cell counts were drawn from the amplification of reference gene primers. Using immunoSEQ multiplex PCR, the repertoire was profiled, and TCRdb retains in-frame clones only, with some absent. The V and J calls and clone size were taken over from that table, and D and trimming were inferred from the DNA. Of approximately 450,000 clones in the sample, more than 80% were seen once. The cohort comprised adults aged 18 to 89 years residing in under 25 US areas. The CDR3 extends over 16 amino acids. Per germline, CDR1 SQVTM and CDR2 ANQGSEA. J gave up 1 base and V 2 bases, and 1 base lay outside the gene matches. This clone was seen a handful of times.

Sequenced material: PBMCs or T cells enriched from blood (not recorded which). The rearrangement links TRBV29-1 to TRBJ2-1; 14 bases are shared with TRBD2. This clonotype was obtained from a man aged 25 to 45 who had recovered from COVID-19. The DNA of the CDR3 is TGCAGCGTTGAAAGGACTAGCGGGGGGTCCTACAATGAGCAGTTCTTC. It translates to CSVERTSGGSYNEQFF.